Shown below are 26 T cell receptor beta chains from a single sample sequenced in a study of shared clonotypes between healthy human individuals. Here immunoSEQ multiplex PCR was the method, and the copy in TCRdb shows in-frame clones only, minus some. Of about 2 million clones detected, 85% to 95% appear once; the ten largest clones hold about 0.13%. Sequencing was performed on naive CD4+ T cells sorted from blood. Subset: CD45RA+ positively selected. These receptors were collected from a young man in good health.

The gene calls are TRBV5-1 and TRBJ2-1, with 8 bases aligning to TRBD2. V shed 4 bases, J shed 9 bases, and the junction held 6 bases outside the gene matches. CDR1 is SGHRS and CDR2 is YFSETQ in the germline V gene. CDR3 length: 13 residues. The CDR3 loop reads CASSPLTSGEQFF. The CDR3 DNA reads TGCGCCAGCAGCCCACTCACTAGCGGTGAGCAGTTCTTC.

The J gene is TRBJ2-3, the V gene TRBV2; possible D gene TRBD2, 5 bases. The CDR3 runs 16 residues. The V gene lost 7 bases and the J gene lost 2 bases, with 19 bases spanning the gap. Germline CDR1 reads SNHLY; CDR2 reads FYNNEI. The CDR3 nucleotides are TGTGCCAGCAACGTCGGGTCGGGATCTAACACAGATACGCAGTATTTT. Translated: CASNVGSGSNTDTQYF.

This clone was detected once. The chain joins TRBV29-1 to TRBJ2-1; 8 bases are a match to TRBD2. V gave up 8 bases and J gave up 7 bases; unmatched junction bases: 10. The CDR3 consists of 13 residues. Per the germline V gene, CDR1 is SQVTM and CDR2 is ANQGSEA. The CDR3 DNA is TGCAGCTTGAACGGACTAGCCAATAATGAGCAGTTCTTC. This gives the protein CSLNGLANNEQFF.

CDR3 sequence reads: CASSLAAQAFF. The CDR3 nucleotides read TGTGCCAGCAGCTTAGCGGCGCAAGCTTTCTTT. The chain employs TRBV7-9 and TRBJ1-1; D unclear. CDR1 and CDR2 from the germline V gene are SEHNR and FQNEAQ (reference sequence). Trimming shortened V by 0 bases and J by 9 bases, and 5 bases separated the two germline ends. CDR3 length: 11 residues.

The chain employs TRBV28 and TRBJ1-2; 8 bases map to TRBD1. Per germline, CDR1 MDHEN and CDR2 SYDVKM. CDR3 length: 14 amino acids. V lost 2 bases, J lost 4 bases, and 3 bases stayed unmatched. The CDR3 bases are TGTGCCAGCAGTTTACGGGGACAGGCCTATGGCTACACCTTC. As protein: CASSLRGQAYGYTF.

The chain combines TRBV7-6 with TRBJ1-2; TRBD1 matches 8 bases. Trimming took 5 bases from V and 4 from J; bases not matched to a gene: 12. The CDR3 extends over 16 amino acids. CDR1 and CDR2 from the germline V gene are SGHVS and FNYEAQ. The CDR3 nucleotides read TGTGCCAGCAGCCAAGAAGGACAGGGTATGGGCTATGGCTACACCTTC. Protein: CASSQEGQGMGYGYTF.

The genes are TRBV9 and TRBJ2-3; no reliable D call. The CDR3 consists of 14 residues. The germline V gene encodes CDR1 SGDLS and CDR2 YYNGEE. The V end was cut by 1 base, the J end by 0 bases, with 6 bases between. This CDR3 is CASSVHLSTDTQYF. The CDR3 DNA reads TGTGCCAGCAGCGTACACCTAAGCACAGATACGCAGTATTTT.

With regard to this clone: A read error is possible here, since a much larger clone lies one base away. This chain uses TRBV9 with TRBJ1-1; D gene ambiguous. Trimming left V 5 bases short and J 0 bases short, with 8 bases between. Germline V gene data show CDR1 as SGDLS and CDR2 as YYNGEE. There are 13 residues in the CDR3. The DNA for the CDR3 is TGTGCCAGCAGAGGCCAGCTGAACACTGAAGCTTTCTTT. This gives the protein CASRGQLNTEAFF.

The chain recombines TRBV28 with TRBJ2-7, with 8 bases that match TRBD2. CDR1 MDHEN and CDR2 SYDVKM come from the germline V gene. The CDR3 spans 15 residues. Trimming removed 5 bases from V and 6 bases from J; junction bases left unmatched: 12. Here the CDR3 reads CASSAPGLGRLEQYF. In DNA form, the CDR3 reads TGTGCCAGCAGTGCGCCGGGACTAGGCCGCCTCGAGCAGTACTTC.

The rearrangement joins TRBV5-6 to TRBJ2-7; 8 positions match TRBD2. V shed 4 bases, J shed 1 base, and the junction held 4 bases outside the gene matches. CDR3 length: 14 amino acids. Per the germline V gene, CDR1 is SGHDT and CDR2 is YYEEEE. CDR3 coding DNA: TGTGCCAGCAGCCCAGCGGGGGAGTCCTACGAGCAGTACTTC. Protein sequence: CASSPAGESYEQYF. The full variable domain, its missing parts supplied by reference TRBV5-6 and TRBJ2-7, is DAGVTQSPTHLIKTRGQQVTLRCSPKSGHDTVSWYQQALGQGPQFIFQYYEEEERQRGNFPDRFSGHQFPNYSSELNVNALLLGDSALYLCASSPAGESYEQYFGPGTRLTVT.

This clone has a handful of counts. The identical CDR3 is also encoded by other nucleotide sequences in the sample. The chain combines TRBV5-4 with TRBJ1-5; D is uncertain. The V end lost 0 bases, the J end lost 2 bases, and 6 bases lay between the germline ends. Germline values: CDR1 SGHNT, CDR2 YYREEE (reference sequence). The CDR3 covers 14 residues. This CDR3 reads CASSLGGGNQPQHF. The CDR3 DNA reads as TGTGCCAGCAGCTTGGGTGGGGGCAATCAGCCCCAGCATTTT.

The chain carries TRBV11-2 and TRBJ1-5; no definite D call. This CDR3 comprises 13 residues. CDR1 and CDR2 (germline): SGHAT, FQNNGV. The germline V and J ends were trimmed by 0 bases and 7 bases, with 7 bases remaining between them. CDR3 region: CASSLDGTQPQHF. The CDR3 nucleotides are TGTGCCAGCAGCTTAGATGGTACCCAGCCCCAGCATTTT.

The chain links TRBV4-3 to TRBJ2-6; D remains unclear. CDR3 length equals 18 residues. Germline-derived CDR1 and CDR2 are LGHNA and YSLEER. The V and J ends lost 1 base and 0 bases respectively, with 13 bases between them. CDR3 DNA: TGCGCCAGCAGCCAAGCGAGTTGGTACAGCTCTGGGGCCAACGTCCTGACTTTC. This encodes CASSQASWYSSGANVLTF.

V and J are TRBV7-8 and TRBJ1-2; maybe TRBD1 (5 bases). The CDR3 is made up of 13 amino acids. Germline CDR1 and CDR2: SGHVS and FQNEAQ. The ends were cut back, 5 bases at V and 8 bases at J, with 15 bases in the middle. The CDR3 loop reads CASSRRDGGGYTF. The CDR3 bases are TGTGCCAGCAGCCGACGGGACGGTGGGGGCTACACCTTC. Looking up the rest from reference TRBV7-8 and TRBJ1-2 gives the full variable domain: GAGVSQSPRYKVAKRGQDVALRCDPISGHVSLFWYQQALGQGPEFLTYFQNEAQLDKSGLPSDRFFAERPEGSVSTLKIQRTQQEDSAVYLCASSRRDGGGYTFGSGTRLTVV.

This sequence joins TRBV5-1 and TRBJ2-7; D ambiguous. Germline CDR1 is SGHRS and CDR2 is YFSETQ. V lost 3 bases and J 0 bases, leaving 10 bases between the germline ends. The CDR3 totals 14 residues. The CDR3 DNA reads TGCGCCAGCAGCTACGTGAGTTCCTCCTACGAGCAGTACTTC. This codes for CASSYVSSSYEQYF.

The CDR3, as DNA: TGTGCCAGCAATTTAGTCCGGGGGGAGCAGTACTTC. The encoded protein is CASNLVRGEQYF. J is TRBJ2-7 and V is TRBV6-1; TRBD2 might be the D (6 bases). This CDR3 is 12 amino acids long. Between the trimmed V and J ends, which lost 7 bases and 7 bases, there was a span of 14 bases. CDR1 MNHNS and CDR2 SASEGT come from the germline V gene.

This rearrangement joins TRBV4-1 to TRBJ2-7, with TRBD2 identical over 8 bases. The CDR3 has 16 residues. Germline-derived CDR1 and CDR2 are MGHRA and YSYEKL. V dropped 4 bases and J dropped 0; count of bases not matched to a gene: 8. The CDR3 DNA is TGCGCCAGCAGCCGAGAAACTAGCGGACGCTCCTACGAGCAGTACTTC. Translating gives CASSRETSGRSYEQYF.

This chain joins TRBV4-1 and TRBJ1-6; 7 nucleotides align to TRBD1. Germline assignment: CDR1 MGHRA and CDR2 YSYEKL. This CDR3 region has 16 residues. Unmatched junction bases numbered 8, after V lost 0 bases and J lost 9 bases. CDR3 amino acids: CASSQEQGIRSSPLHF. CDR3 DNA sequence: TGCGCCAGCAGCCAAGAACAGGGGATCCGGAGTTCACCCCTCCACTTT.

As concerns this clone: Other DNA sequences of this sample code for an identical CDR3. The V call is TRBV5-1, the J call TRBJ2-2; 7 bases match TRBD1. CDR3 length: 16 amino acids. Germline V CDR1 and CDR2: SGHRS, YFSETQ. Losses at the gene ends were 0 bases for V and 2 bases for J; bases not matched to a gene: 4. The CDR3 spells CASSLDGTANTGELFF. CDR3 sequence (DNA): TGCGCCAGCAGCTTGGATGGGACAGCAAACACCGGGGAGCTGTTTTTT.

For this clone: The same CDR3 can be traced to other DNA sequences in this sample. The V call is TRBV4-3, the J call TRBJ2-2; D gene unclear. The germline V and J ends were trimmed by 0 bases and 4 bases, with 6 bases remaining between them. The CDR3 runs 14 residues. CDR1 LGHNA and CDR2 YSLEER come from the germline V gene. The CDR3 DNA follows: TGCGCCAGCAGCCAAGATTATGGCACCGGGGAGCTGTTTTTT. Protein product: CASSQDYGTGELFF.

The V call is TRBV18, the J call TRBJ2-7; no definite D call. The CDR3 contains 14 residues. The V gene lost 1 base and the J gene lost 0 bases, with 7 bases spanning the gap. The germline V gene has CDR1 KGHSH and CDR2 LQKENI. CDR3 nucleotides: TGTGCCAGCTCACCACAAGAGAGCTCCTACGAGCAGTACTTC. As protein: CASSPQESSYEQYF.

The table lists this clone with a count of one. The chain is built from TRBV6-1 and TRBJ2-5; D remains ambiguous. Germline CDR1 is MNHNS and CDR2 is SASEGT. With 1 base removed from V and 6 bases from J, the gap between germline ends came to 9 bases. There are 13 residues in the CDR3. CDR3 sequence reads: CASSEVGVQTQYF. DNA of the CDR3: TGTGCCAGCAGTGAAGTTGGGGTGCAGACCCAGTACTTC.

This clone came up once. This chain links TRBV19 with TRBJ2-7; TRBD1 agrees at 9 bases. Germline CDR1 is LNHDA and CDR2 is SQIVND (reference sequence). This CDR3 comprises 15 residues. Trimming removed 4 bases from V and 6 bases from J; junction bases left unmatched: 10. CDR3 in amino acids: CASSKSPGQGPEQYF. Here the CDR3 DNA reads TGTGCCAGTAGTAAATCCCCGGGACAGGGCCCCGAGCAGTACTTC.

CDR3 amino acids: CASSPTSGGTEQFF. The CDR3 nucleotides read TGCGCCAGCAGCCCCACTAGCGGGGGGACGGAGCAGTTCTTC. V and J are TRBV5-1 and TRBJ2-1, with 12 nucleotides matching TRBD2. CDR1 and CDR2 (germline): SGHRS, YFSETQ. The length of the CDR3 is 14 residues. Losses at the gene ends were 4 bases for V and 10 bases for J; bases not matched to a gene: 6.

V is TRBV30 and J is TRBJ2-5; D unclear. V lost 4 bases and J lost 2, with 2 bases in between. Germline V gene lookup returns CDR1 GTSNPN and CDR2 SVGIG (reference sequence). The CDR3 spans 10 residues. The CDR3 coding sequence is TGTGCCTGGAAGCAAGAGACCCAGTACTTC. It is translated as CAWKQETQYF.

CDR3 nucleotides: TGTGCCAGCTCACTCACAGGGGTTTCCTACGAGCAGTACTTC. It specifies CASSLTGVSYEQYF. The rearrangement uses TRBV18 and TRBJ2-7, with TRBD1 matching over 7 bases. Germline V gene sequence: CDR1 KGHSH, CDR2 LQKENI. With 4 bases clipped from V and 1 base from J, the junction kept 4 bases outside the gene matches. The CDR3 length is 14 residues.